This passage covers 25 T cell receptor beta chains from one sample sequenced in a study of cytomegalovirus exposure and HLA in healthy donors. Primers included in the PCR were 60 Vbeta and 13 Jbeta primers. Here immunoSEQ multiplex PCR was the method, and the copy in TCRdb shows in-frame clones only, minus some. The data show 150,000 or so clones, with approximately 81% seen just once and around 1.5% held by the top ten. Source material: PBMCs. Every receptor here comes from a male donor in good health and CMV-seronegative.

V gene TRBV5-1 combines with J gene TRBJ2-2; D is possibly TRBD1 (5 bases). This CDR3 has 15 amino acids. CDR1 is SGHRS, CDR2 YFSETQ, per germline. Trimming took off 3 bases at V and 5 bases at J, with 14 bases between the two ends. In nucleotides, the CDR3 is TGCGCCAGCAGCTCCGGCAGGGATTTAACCGGGGAGCTGTTTTTT. As protein: CASSSGRDLTGELFF.

This clone was recorded only once. Different DNA sequences within this sample yield the same CDR3. The chain links TRBV27 to TRBJ2-1; D call uncertain. V lost 5 bases and J lost 0, with 8 bases in between. CDR3 size: 14 residues. Germline lookup yields CDR1 MNHEY and CDR2 SMNVEV (reference sequence). CDR3 loop: CASSLLSSYNEQFF. CDR3 nucleotide sequence: TGTGCCAGCAGTCTACTTAGCTCCTACAATGAGCAGTTCTTC.

This clone was seen a few times. V is TRBV4-2 and J is TRBJ2-3, with TRBD2 matching 14 bases. From germline, CDR1 is LGHNA and CDR2 YNFKEQ. CDR3 length equals 19 residues. V shed 3 bases, J shed 5 bases, and the junction held 13 bases outside the gene matches. Here the CDR3 DNA reads TGTGCCAGCAGCCACGACCCAGGGAGGGGACTAGCGGGAGTAGATACGCAGTATTTT. It encodes CASSHDPGRGLAGVDTQYF.

The chain recombines TRBV7-2 with TRBJ1-4; 7 bases are a match to TRBD1. Germline V gives CDR1 SGHTA, CDR2 FQGNSA. V lost 5 bases to trimming and J lost 8 bases; unmatched junction nucleotides: 11. There are 15 residues in the CDR3. The CDR3 sequence: CASSAGDSLSEKLFF. The CDR3 nucleotides read TGTGCCAGCAGCGCTGGGGACAGTCTTTCGGAAAAACTGTTTTTT. Filled out from reference TRBV7-2 and TRBJ1-4, the complete variable domain reads GAGVSQSPSNKVTEKGKDVELRCDPISGHTALYWYRQSLGQGLEFLIYFQGNSAPDKSGLPSDRFSAERTGGSVSTLTIQRTQQEDSAVYLCASSAGDSLSEKLFFGSGTQLSVL.

V is TRBV4-2 and J is TRBJ1-5; D is ambiguous. Germline CDR1 LGHNA, CDR2 YNFKEQ. CDR3 length equals 14 residues. The V and J ends lost 0 bases and 6 bases respectively, with 9 bases between them. CDR3 DNA: TGTGCCAGCAGCCAAGATCAGGCAGCTCAGCCCCAGCATTTT. This sequence encodes CASSQDQAAQPQHF.

The J gene is TRBJ2-2, the V gene TRBV11-3, with D tentatively TRBD2 (5 bases). Germline loops: CDR1 SGHNT, CDR2 YENEEA. The CDR3 covers 16 residues. The V end lost 1 base, the J end lost 7 bases, and 16 bases lay between the germline ends. The CDR3: CASSLAGPGVNGELFF. In DNA form, the CDR3 reads TGTGCCAGCAGCTTAGCGGGCCCCGGGGTTAACGGGGAGCTGTTTTTT.

The table lists this clone with a count of one. This chain joins TRBV23-1 and TRBJ2-3, with 8 positions matching TRBD2. TRBV23-1 is placed among ORFs of uncertain function. The length of the CDR3 is 20 residues. V dropped 4 bases and J dropped 6; count of bases not matched to a gene: 24. As DNA, the CDR3 is TGCGCCAGCAGTCGGACGAAAGACGTTGGGATAGCGGGATCCAAGGATACGCAGTATTTT. Protein: CASSRTKDVGIAGSKDTQYF.

The chain employs TRBV9 and TRBJ2-1; D is possibly TRBD1 (7 bases). Trimming removed 0 bases at V and 2 bases at J, with 12 bases between. Looked up from germline, CDR1 is SGDLS and CDR2 is YYNGEE. This CDR3 region has 16 residues. CDR3 sequence (DNA): TGTGCCAGCAGCGTAGATCCAGGGGGGACCTACAATGAGCAGTTCTTC. Protein product: CASSVDPGGTYNEQFF.

This chain uses TRBV6-4 with TRBJ2-1; the D gene is possibly TRBD1 (5 bases). Germline values: CDR1 MRHNA, CDR2 SNTAGT. V lost 2 bases and J lost 4, with 21 bases in between. The length of the CDR3 is 18 residues. CDR3 DNA: TGTGCCAGCAGTGACACCTCAACCAGGGTAGACGGTTACAATGAGCAGTTCTTC. Translated, it gives CASSDTSTRVDGYNEQFF.

This sequence joins TRBV7-9 and TRBJ2-2; D not resolved. V dropped 5 bases and J dropped 6 bases, with 16 bases sitting between them. The CDR3 runs to 15 residues. CDR1 SEHNR and CDR2 FQNEAQ come from the germline V gene (reference sequence). CDR3 loop: CASSATVMGAGELFF. The CDR3 DNA sequence: TGTGCCAGCAGCGCGACGGTGATGGGCGCCGGGGAGCTGTTTTTT.

The chain combines TRBV27 with TRBJ1-2; D possibly corresponds to TRBD1 (6 bases). V was trimmed by 6 bases and J by 3 bases, leaving 17 bases between them. Germline loops: CDR1 MNHEY, CDR2 SMNVEV (reference sequence). This CDR3 contains 15 residues. The CDR3, as DNA: TGTGCCAGCAGCCTGGGACAAAGCCTTTACTATGGCTACACCTTC. Residues: CASSLGQSLYYGYTF.

The chain employs TRBV5-1 and TRBJ2-1; D perhaps matches TRBD2 (6 bases). Between the trimmed V and J ends, which lost 4 bases and 3 bases, there was a span of 17 bases. CDR1 is SGHRS, CDR2 YFSETQ, per germline. The CDR3 extends over 16 amino acids. The CDR3 DNA follows: TGCGCCAGCAGCAAATACCCCGGGGGAAACTACAATGAGCAGTTCTTC. It is translated as CASSKYPGGNYNEQFF.

The chain employs TRBV6-5 and TRBJ2-1, with D perhaps TRBD2 (5 bases). The CDR3 totals 12 residues. Germline values: CDR1 MNHEY, CDR2 SVGAGI. Trimming pared 5 bases from V and 10 bases from J, leaving 12 bases between. CDR3 sequence (DNA): TGTGCCAGCAGTGAATCACTAGTGGAGCAGTTCTTC. Residues: CASSESLVEQFF.

The genes are TRBV7-2 and TRBJ2-7, with 7 bases aligning to TRBD1. The CDR3 loop spans 16 amino acids. Germline-derived CDR1 and CDR2 are SGHTA and FQGNSA. After removal of 5 bases from V and 0 bases from J, the junction contained 10 bases not matched to a gene. The CDR3 sequence: CASSTWTGPSSYEQYF. The DNA of the CDR3 is TGTGCCAGCAGCACTTGGACAGGTCCTAGCTCCTACGAGCAGTACTTC. The full variable domain, rest sourced from reference TRBV7-2 and TRBJ2-7, is GAGVSQSPSNKVTEKGKDVELRCDPISGHTALYWYRQSLGQGLEFLIYFQGNSAPDKSGLPSDRFSAERTGGSVSTLTIQRTQQEDSAVYLCASSTWTGPSSYEQYFGPGTRLTVT.

This chain links TRBV11-2 with TRBJ2-7; 7 bases align to TRBD1. Trimming removed 5 bases from V and 4 bases from J; junction bases left unmatched: 14. Germline V gene lookup returns CDR1 SGHAT and CDR2 FQNNGV. The CDR3 runs to 16 residues. The CDR3 nucleotides read TGTGCCAGCAGCCCCGCACGACAGGGTCTAAAGTACGAGCAGTACTTC. It codes for CASSPARQGLKYEQYF.

This clone was recorded only once. The chain combines TRBV7-6 with TRBJ2-7, with 9 bases identical to TRBD1. The length of the CDR3 is 14 residues. CDR1 and CDR2 from the germline V gene are SGHVS and FNYEAQ. With 5 bases clipped from V and 2 bases from J, the junction kept 4 bases outside the gene matches. The CDR3 spells CASSRWTGAYEQYF. The CDR3 DNA is TGTGCCAGCAGCAGGTGGACAGGGGCCTACGAGCAGTACTTC.

Notes on this clone: The sample has other DNA sequences that encode this CDR3 too. The J gene is TRBJ2-3, the V gene TRBV6-4, with TRBD2 matching over 14 bases. The CDR3 extends over 15 amino acids. V lost 2 bases to trimming and J lost 6 bases; unmatched junction nucleotides: 1. Germline V lookup: CDR1 MRHNA, CDR2 SNTAGT. The CDR3 spells CASSDGTSGSDTQYF. CDR3 DNA: TGTGCCAGCAGTGACGGGACTAGCGGGAGCGATACGCAGTATTTT.

The genes are TRBV7-9 and TRBJ1-3; 10 bases align to TRBD1. The CDR3 is made up of 16 amino acids. Germline lookup yields CDR1 SEHNR and CDR2 FQNEAQ (reference sequence). V gave up 2 bases and J gave up 1 base; unmatched junction bases: 2. CDR3 DNA: TGTGCCAGCAGCTTAAGACAGGGGGCGTCTGGAAACACCATATATTTT. Its protein is CASSLRQGASGNTIYF.

The rearrangement uses TRBV5-8 and TRBJ1-3; D is perhaps TRBD1 (6 bases). CDR3 length equals 17 residues. Germline CDR1 and CDR2: SGHTS and YDEGEE. The germline V and J ends were trimmed by 2 bases and 4 bases, with 19 bases remaining between them. The CDR3 is CASSLRQAGLRGNTIYF. The CDR3 DNA is TGTGCCAGCAGCTTAAGACAGGCCGGTCTGAGGGGAAACACCATATATTTT.

Comment on this clone: At one boundary the junction diverges from the germline segment, which might be a read error. The genes are TRBV7-9 and TRBJ2-7; 11 bases line up with TRBD1. The germline V gene encodes CDR1 SEHNR and CDR2 FQNEAQ (reference sequence). The CDR3 length is 14 residues. The CDR3 DNA reads TGTTCCAGCAGCTTAAAGGGACAGGGGGAAGCGCAGTACTTC. This encodes CSSSLKGQGEAQYF.

CDR3 bases: TGTGCCAGCAGCAACACAGGGAAGCGCACTGAAGCTTTCTTT. Its translation is CASSNTGKRTEAFF. V usage is TRBV7-3 and J usage is TRBJ1-1, with D maybe TRBD1 (6 bases). V lost 5 bases and J lost 4, with 14 bases in between. The germline CDR1 and CDR2 sequences are SGHTA and FQGTGA. The CDR3 runs to 14 residues.

In regard to this clone: The same CDR3 arises from other DNA sequences in this sample as well. V and J are TRBV9 and TRBJ1-1, with a tentative D call TRBD1 (5 bases). CDR1 is SGDLS, CDR2 YYNGEE, per germline. The CDR3 consists of 14 residues. Trimming removed 0 bases from V and 1 base from J, with 7 bases in between. CDR3 in amino acids: CASSVVGGNTEAFF. The CDR3 nucleotides read TGTGCCAGCAGCGTAGTGGGGGGGAACACTGAAGCTTTCTTT.

Only a few counts were recorded for this clone. The CDR3 nucleotides read TGTGCCAGCAGCCTCGGGACAGCGAACACTGAAGCTTTCTTT. Its protein is CASSLGTANTEAFF. This chain connects TRBV7-2 to TRBJ1-1; TRBD1 aligns across 7 bases. This CDR3 comprises 14 residues. CDR1 and CDR2 from the germline V gene are SGHTA and FQGNSA. V gave up 5 bases and J gave up 1 base; unmatched junction bases: 4.

The J gene is TRBJ2-1, the V gene TRBV5-1; 10 bases fit TRBD2. CDR3 length: 17 amino acids. Trimming took 4 bases from V and 3 from J; bases not matched to a gene: 10. The germline V gene encodes CDR1 SGHRS and CDR2 YFSETQ. The CDR3 region is CASSPRGAGGNYNEQFF. In nucleotides, the CDR3 is TGCGCCAGCAGCCCAAGGGGAGCGGGGGGGAACTACAATGAGCAGTTCTTC.

This chain connects TRBV6-1 to TRBJ1-5; D is perhaps TRBD1 (5 bases). The germline gives CDR1 MNHNS, CDR2 SASEGT. V was trimmed by 6 bases and J by 6 bases, leaving 12 bases between them. The CDR3 runs 13 residues. Written as DNA, the CDR3 is TGTGCCAGCAGGTCAGGGAATACTCAGCCCCAGCATTTT. Translated, it gives CASRSGNTQPQHF.